Listed here are 22 T cell receptor beta chains from one sample, sequenced in a study of OX40 agonist ivuxolimab in advanced cancers. Profiled with immunoSEQ multiplex PCR; TCRdb holds only in-frame clones, not every one. The profile shows about 73,000 clones, about 86% of them singletons. The specimen comprised CD4+ or CD8+ T cells sorted from blood, sampled in a trial of the OX40 agonist ivuxolimab. Receptor source: an adult with an advanced solid tumor such as melanoma, head and neck, liver or kidney cancer.

The V and J genes are TRBV6-1 and TRBJ2-3; no firm D call. Trimming cost V 7 bases and J 3 bases, with 8 bases left between them. Germline V gene data show CDR1 as MNHNS and CDR2 as SASEGT. The CDR3 is 12 amino acids. The CDR3 region is CASTTRTDTQYF. The CDR3, as DNA: TGTGCCAGCACCACTCGTACAGATACGCAGTATTTT.

V usage is TRBV9 and J usage is TRBJ2-1; weak D call: TRBD2 (7 bases). The CDR3 loop spans 15 amino acids. Germline lookup yields CDR1 SGDLS and CDR2 YYNGEE. Trimming cost V 0 bases and J 7 bases, with 14 bases left between them. CDR3 nucleotides: TGTGCCAGCAGCGTAGGAGGGGGGGTTTGGAATGAGCAGTTCTTC. Translated, it gives CASSVGGGVWNEQFF.

This CDR3 is CASSIGGQGLQETQYF. The CDR3 DNA follows: TGTGCCAGTAGTATAGGCGGCCAAGGGTTACAAGAGACCCAGTACTTC. The rearrangement links TRBV19 to TRBJ2-5; D is unclear. Trimming took 1 base from V and 2 from J, leaving 14 bases between them. CDR3 length: 16 amino acids. CDR1 and CDR2 from the germline V gene are LNHDA and SQIVND (reference sequence).

V gene TRBV5-6 combines with J gene TRBJ1-2; 7 bases align to TRBD1. CDR1 is SGHDT and CDR2 is YYEEEE in the germline V gene. The CDR3 loop spans 14 amino acids. The V segment lost 3 bases and the J segment 4 bases; nucleotides outside the gene matches: 6. The CDR3 is CASSSNRGGYGYTF. The CDR3 coding sequence is TGTGCCAGCAGCTCCAACAGGGGTGGCTATGGCTACACCTTC.

This clone was counted between two and nine times. The chain is built from TRBV4-2 and TRBJ2-6, with 7 positions matching TRBD2. CDR3 length: 16 residues. The V gene end was trimmed by 6 bases and the J gene end by 0 bases; junction bases not matched to a gene: 5. Germline V gives CDR1 LGHNA, CDR2 YNFKEQ. The CDR3 is CASRGGAGSGANVLTF. CDR3 coding DNA: TGTGCCAGCAGGGGAGGGGCGGGCTCTGGGGCCAACGTCCTGACTTTC.

The rearrangement links TRBV4-2 to TRBJ2-6; 10 nucleotides match TRBD2. The CDR3 sequence is 18 residues long. V dropped 4 bases and J dropped 0; count of bases not matched to a gene: 6. CDR1 LGHNA and CDR2 YNFKEQ come from the germline V gene. CDR3 DNA sequence: TGTGCCAGCAGCCCGGGACTAGCGAAGAGCTCTGGGGCCAACGTCCTGACTTTC. Translating gives CASSPGLAKSSGANVLTF.

In its sample, this clone was seen a few times. The genes are TRBV7-3 and TRBJ1-6, with 9 nucleotides matching TRBD1. CDR3 length equals 14 residues. Germline trimming cut 3 bases from V and 10 bases from J; bases unmatched to any gene: 4. Germline CDR1 SGHTA, CDR2 FQGTGA. The CDR3 sequence: CASSLTGGGSPLHF. DNA for the CDR3: TGTGCCAGCAGCTTGACAGGGGGTGGGTCACCCCTCCACTTT.

The chain joins TRBV30 to TRBJ2-7; no reliable D call. This CDR3 has 11 residues. Germline lookup yields CDR1 GTSNPN and CDR2 SVGIG (reference sequence). Trimming left V 3 bases short and J 4 bases short, with 7 bases between. This CDR3 is CAWSYTYEQYF. The CDR3 nucleotides are TGTGCCTGGAGCTACACATACGAGCAGTACTTC.

The chain carries TRBV5-8 and TRBJ2-3; 11 positions match TRBD1. The J segment lost 4 bases and the V segment lost 4 bases, leaving 8 bases of the junction unmatched. This CDR3 contains 16 residues. CDR1 SGHTS and CDR2 YDEGEE come from the germline V gene. CDR3 DNA: TGTGCCAGCAGCCGAGGCCGGGACAGGGGGGCAGATACGCAGTATTTT. Translation: CASSRGRDRGADTQYF.

This chain uses TRBV7-9 with TRBJ1-2, with no clear D. Germline V gene lookup returns CDR1 SEHNR and CDR2 FQNEAQ (reference sequence). The CDR3 covers 12 residues. Trimming pared 6 bases from V and 0 bases from J, leaving 5 bases between. CDR3 sequence (DNA): TGTGCCAGCAGTCGTACTAACTATGGCTACACCTTC. Translating gives CASSRTNYGYTF.

This clone was seen just once. The V call is TRBV10-2, the J call TRBJ2-2; TRBD2 agrees at 12 bases. The CDR3 extends over 18 amino acids. J gave up 4 bases and V 3 bases, and 9 bases lay outside the gene matches. Germline CDR1 and CDR2: WSHSY and SAAADI. The CDR3, as DNA: TGCGCCAGCAGTGACCACGTACCGGGACTAGCGGGCACCGGGGAGCTGTTTTTT. This translates into CASSDHVPGLAGTGELFF.

V usage is TRBV10-2 and J usage is TRBJ2-3; D may match TRBD1 or TRBD2 (7 bases each). Germline assignment: CDR1 WSHSY and CDR2 SAAADI. V lost 6 bases to trimming and J lost 11 bases, with 21 bases between them. This CDR3 comprises 14 residues. The CDR3 region is CASRGGTVRGGQYF. For the CDR3, the DNA is TGCGCCAGCAGGGGCGGGACAGTGCGCGGGGGGCAGTATTTT.

This chain links TRBV7-2 with TRBJ2-2; 10 bases fit TRBD1. Looked up from germline, CDR1 is SGHTA and CDR2 is FQGNSA. CDR3 length: 13 amino acids. V shed 10 bases, J shed 5 bases, and the junction held 4 bases outside the gene matches. DNA of the CDR3: TGTGCCACGGGGACAGGGGCTACCGGGGAGCTGTTTTTT. Residues: CATGTGATGELFF.

The V call is TRBV27, the J call TRBJ2-7; D might be TRBD1 (6 bases). The CDR3 has 13 residues. The V gene's germline CDR1 is MNHEY and CDR2 SMNVEV (reference sequence). The V end was cut by 10 bases, the J end by 2 bases, with 15 bases between. The CDR3 DNA follows: TGTGCCACGCAGGGGAGTTATCCCTACGAGCAGTACTTC. Translating it yields CATQGSYPYEQYF.

The chain is built from TRBV6-1 and TRBJ1-2, with TRBD1 as a possible D gene (5 bases). CDR1 and CDR2 from the germline V gene are MNHNS and SASEGT. The CDR3 runs to 11 residues. V was clipped by 5 bases and J by 7 bases, with 8 bases between them. The CDR3 sequence: CASSYGGGYTF. For the CDR3, the DNA is TGTGCCAGCAGTTATGGGGGTGGCTACACCTTC.

This sequence joins TRBV6-8 and TRBJ2-7; D may be TRBD1 (6 bases). This CDR3 contains 19 residues. The ends were cut back, 7 bases at V and 3 bases at J, with 31 bases in the middle. Germline CDR1 is MNHGY and CDR2 is SAAAGT. CDR3 bases: TGTGCCAGCACCCCTCAACGGAGCAGGGGCCAAATTGCGATCTACGAGCAGTACTTC. This translates into CASTPQRSRGQIAIYEQYF.

The chain couples TRBV10-3 to TRBJ1-3; perhaps TRBD1 as D (6 bases). CDR1 is ENHRY and CDR2 is SYGVKD in the germline V gene. V was trimmed by 10 bases and J by 0 bases, leaving 13 bases between them. This CDR3 region has 14 residues. The DNA of the CDR3 is TGTGCCAAAGACAGGACTCACTCTGGAAACACCATATATTTT. This translates into CAKDRTHSGNTIYF.

The rearrangement uses TRBV25-1 and TRBJ1-2, with a possible D match to TRBD1 (6 bases). The CDR3 is made up of 14 amino acids. V was pared by 5 bases and J by 5 bases, with 15 bases between. Germline assignment: CDR1 MGHDK and CDR2 SYGVNS. CDR3 protein: CASSPHTGLYGYTF. Here the CDR3 DNA reads TGTGCCAGCAGTCCCCATACAGGGCTGTATGGCTACACCTTC.

V and J are TRBV5-6 and TRBJ1-3, with 7 bases identical to TRBD1. Germline values: CDR1 SGHDT, CDR2 YYEEEE. The CDR3 runs 16 residues. The V and J ends lost 2 bases and 0 bases, in that order; junction bases with no gene match: 5. The CDR3 sequence: CASSLLGDSSGNTIYF. The CDR3 coding sequence is TGTGCCAGCAGCTTACTGGGGGACAGCTCTGGAAACACCATATATTTT.

This chain links TRBV4-2 with TRBJ2-1; 8 bases fit TRBD2. CDR3 length: 14 residues. After removal of 4 bases from V and 8 bases from J, the junction contained 7 bases not matched to a gene. Germline-derived CDR1 and CDR2 are LGHNA and YNFKEQ. The CDR3 coding sequence is TGTGCCAGCAGCCGATTACCCGGGGGGGATGAGCAGTTCTTC. As protein: CASSRLPGGDEQFF.

The V call is TRBV2, the J call TRBJ2-4, with D perhaps TRBD1 (5 bases). Germline V gene sequence: CDR1 SNHLY, CDR2 FYNNEI. CDR3 length equals 15 residues. The ends were cut back, 4 bases at V and 8 bases at J, with 18 bases in the middle. CDR3: CASSVRPDLGDIQYF. The CDR3 region has the DNA TGTGCCAGCAGTGTGAGGCCCGACTTAGGGGACATTCAGTACTTC. Filled out from reference TRBV2 and TRBJ2-4, the complete variable domain reads EPEVTQTPSHQVTQMGQEVILRCVPISNHLYFYWYRQILGQKVEFLVSFYNNEISEKSEIFDDQFSVERPDGSNFTLKIRSTKLEDSAMYFCASSVRPDLGDIQYFGAGTRLSVL.

The CDR3 region has the DNA TGTGCCAGCAGCTTAAGACAATTCCAAGAGACCCAGTACTTC. Its translation: CASSLRQFQETQYF. The chain joins TRBV7-8 to TRBJ2-5; D gene ambiguous. CDR3 length equals 14 residues. Between the trimmed V and J ends, which lost 2 bases and 1 base, there was a span of 8 bases. CDR1 SGHVS and CDR2 FQNEAQ come from the germline V gene.